This TCR beta chain comes out of a study of T cell repertoires in cytomegalovirus infection. Study context: CMV epitopes, recently identified HLA-C-restricted and well-studied HLA-B-restricted, were used. From public TCR beta signatures came an indication of both CMV infection and matching HLA type. Overall study results and limits: HLA-C-restricted CMV-specific TCR beta clonotypes prevailed in the ex vivo response.

From the reads, TCRdb called clonotypes with MiXCR, one entry per CDR3 protein. This table holds approximately 120,000 distinct CDR3 sequences, 25% to 30% found once. There are many counts of this clonotype. Its cognate antigen is unknown. The V segment lost 5 bases and the J segment 6 bases; nucleotides outside the gene matches: 11. This CDR3 is built from 15 residues. V usage is TRBV12-3 or TRBV12-4 and J usage is TRBJ2-7; 9 bases align to TRBD1. Material: CD8+ T cells from cultured PBMCs, obtained from culture after CMV antigen stimulation. The receptor comes from a human donor in good health (CMV status not recorded). Some clones in this sample may be carry-over from other donors' samples. The CDR3 bases are TGTGCCAGCAGTACCTCCGGGACAGGGCTAGCCGAGCAGTACTTC. It specifies CASSTSGTGLAEQYF.